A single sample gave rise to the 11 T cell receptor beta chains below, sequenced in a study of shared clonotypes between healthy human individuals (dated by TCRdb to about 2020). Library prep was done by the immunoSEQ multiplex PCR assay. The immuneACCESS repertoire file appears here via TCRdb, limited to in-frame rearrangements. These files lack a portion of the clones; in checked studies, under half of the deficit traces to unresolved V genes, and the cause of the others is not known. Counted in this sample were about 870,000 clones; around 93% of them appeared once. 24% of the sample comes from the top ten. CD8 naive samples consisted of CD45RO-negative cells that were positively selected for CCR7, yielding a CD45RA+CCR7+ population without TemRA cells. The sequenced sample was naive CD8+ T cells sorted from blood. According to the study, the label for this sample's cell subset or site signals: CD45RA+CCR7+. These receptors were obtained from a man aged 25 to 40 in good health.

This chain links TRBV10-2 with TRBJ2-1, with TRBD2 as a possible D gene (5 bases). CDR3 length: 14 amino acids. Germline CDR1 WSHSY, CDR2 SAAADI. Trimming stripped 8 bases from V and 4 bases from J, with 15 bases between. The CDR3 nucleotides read TGCGCCAGCCGGGGATCCCAAGGGTACAATGAGCAGTTCTTC. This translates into CASRGSQGYNEQFF.

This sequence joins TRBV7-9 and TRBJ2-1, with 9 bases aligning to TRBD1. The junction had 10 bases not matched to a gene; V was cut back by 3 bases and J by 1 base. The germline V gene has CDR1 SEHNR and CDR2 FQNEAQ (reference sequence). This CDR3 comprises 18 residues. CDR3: CASSFSPTGGLSYNEQFF. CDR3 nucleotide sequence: TGTGCCAGCAGCTTTTCGCCTACAGGGGGCCTGTCCTACAATGAGCAGTTCTTC.

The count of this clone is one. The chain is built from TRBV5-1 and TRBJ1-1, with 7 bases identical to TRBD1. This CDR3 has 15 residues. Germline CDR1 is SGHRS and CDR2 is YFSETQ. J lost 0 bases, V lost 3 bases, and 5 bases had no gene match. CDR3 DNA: TGCGCCAGCAGCTCGACAGGGTTCGTGAACACTGAAGCTTTCTTT. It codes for CASSSTGFVNTEAFF.

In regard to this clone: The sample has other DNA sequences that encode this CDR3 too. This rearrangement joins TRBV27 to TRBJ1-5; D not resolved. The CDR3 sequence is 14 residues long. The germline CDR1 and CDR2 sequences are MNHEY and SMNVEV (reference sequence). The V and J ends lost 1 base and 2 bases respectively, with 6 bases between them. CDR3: CASSLLDGNQPQHF. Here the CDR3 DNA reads TGTGCCAGCAGTTTATTGGACGGCAATCAGCCCCAGCATTTT.

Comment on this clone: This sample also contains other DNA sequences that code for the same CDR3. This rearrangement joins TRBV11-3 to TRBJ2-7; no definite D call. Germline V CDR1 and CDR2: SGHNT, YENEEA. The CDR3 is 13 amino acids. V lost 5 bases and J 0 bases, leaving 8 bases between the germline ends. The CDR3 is CASSLAPSYEQYF. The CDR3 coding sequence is TGTGCCAGCAGCCTCGCGCCCTCCTACGAGCAGTACTTC.

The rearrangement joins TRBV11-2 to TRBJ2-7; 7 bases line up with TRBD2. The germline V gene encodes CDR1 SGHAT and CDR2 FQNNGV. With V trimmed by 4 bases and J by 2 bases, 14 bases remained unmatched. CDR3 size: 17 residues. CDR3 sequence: CASSYSPAGVGPYEQYF. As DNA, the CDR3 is TGTGCCAGCAGCTATAGTCCCGCGGGAGTAGGGCCCTACGAGCAGTACTTC.

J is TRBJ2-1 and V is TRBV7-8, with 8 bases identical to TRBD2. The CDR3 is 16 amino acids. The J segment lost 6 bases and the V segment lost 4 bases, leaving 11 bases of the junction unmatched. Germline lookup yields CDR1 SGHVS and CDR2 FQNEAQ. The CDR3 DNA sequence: TGTGCCAGCAGCTCCCAAGCGGGAGTCGGGCGCAATGAGCAGTTCTTC. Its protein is CASSSQAGVGRNEQFF.

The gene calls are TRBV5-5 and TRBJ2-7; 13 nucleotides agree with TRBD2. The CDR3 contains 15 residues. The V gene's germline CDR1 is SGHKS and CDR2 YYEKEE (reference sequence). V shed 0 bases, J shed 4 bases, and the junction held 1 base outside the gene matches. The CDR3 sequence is CASSLGTSGSYEQYF. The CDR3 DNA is TGTGCCAGCAGCTTGGGGACTAGCGGGAGTTACGAGCAGTACTTC.

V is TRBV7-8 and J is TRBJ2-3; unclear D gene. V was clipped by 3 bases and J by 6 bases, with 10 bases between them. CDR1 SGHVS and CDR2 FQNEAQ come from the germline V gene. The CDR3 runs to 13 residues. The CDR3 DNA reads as TGTGCCAGCAGCTTTGAAGCGTCCGATACGCAGTATTTT. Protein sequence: CASSFEASDTQYF.

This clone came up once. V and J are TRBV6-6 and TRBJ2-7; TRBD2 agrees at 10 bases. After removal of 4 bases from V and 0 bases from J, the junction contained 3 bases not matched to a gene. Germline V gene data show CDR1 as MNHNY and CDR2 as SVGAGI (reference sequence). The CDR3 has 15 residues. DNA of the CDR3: TGTGCCAGCAGTTGGACTAGCGGAACCTCCTACGAGCAGTACTTC. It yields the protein CASSWTSGTSYEQYF.

CDR3 in amino acids: CASSLESTGYPYEQYF. The DNA of the CDR3 is TGTGCCAGCAGCTTAGAATCGACAGGCTACCCTTACGAGCAGTACTTC. The J gene is TRBJ2-7, the V gene TRBV7-8; TRBD1 is a possible D gene (6 bases). Germline CDR1 is SGHVS and CDR2 is FQNEAQ. With 1 base removed from V and 4 bases from J, the gap between germline ends came to 17 bases. CDR3 length: 16 residues. Variable domain in full (rest from reference TRBV7-8 and TRBJ2-7): GAGVSQSPRYKVAKRGQDVALRCDPISGHVSLFWYQQALGQGPEFLTYFQNEAQLDKSGLPSDRFFAERPEGSVSTLKIQRTQQEDSAVYLCASSLESTGYPYEQYFGPGTRLTVT.